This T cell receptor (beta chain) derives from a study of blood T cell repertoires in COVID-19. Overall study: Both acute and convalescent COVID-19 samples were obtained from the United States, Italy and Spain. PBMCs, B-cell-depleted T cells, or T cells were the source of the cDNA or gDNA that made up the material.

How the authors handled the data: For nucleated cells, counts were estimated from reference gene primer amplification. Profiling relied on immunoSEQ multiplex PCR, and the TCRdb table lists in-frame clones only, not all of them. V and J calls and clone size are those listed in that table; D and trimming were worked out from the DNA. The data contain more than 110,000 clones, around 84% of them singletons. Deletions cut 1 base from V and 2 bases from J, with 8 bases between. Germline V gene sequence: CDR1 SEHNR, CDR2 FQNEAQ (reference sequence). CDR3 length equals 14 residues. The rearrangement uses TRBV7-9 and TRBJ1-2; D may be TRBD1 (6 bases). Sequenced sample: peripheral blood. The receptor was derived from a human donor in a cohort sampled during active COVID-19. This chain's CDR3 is CASSLVTGNYGYTF. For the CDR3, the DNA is TGTGCCAGCAGCTTAGTTACAGGGAACTATGGCTACACCTTC.